This T cell receptor (beta chain) was documented in a study of metastatic and nonmetastatic thyroid tumors. The overall study: A comparison of repertoires was made across blood and tumor or nodule tissue from malignant and benign thyroid patients.

With MiXCR, TCRdb reprocessed the PCR reads. The sample contains roughly 83,000 clones, about 15% of which appear only once. The CDR3 totals 18 residues. The V gene end was trimmed by 5 bases and the J gene end by 1 base; junction bases not matched to a gene: 14. Germline-derived CDR1 and CDR2 are SGHAT and FQDESV (reference sequence). No treatment had been given to any patient before thyroid surgery. This TCR came from a female donor with papillary thyroid cancer or a benign thyroid nodule (not recorded which). Some clones in this sample may be carry-over from other donors' samples. Sample: blood. This chain joins TRBV11-1 and TRBJ1-3, with TRBD1 identical over 7 bases. The DNA of the CDR3 is TGTGCCAGCAGCCCACTACGTTGGGGACAGCGATCTGGAAACACCATATATTTT. It is translated as CASSPLRWGQRSGNTIYF.